The clone carrying this T cell receptor (beta chain) was counted between two and nine times. The antigen remains unidentified. Second-dose schedules of about 4 or about 12 weeks were combined. V dropped 5 bases and J dropped 8; count of bases not matched to a gene: 14. Germline values: CDR1 LNHDA, CDR2 SQIVND (reference sequence). This CDR3 has 16 residues. This entry comes from a study of T cell responses to AZD1222 COVID-19 vaccine. Study outcomes and limitations: Unmutated variant regions are reportedly the target of nearly half of TCRs that are spike-specific.

Produced via immunoSEQ multiplex PCR; TCRdb's table is partial and in-frame only. This table has roughly 100,000 clones, roughly nine tenths appearing once. The receptor's source is an adult who received the AZD1222 COVID-19 vaccine. The sample was peripheral blood, taken 28 days after the second AZD1222 dose. The chain couples TRBV19 to TRBJ1-2; 10 nucleotides align to TRBD1. The CDR3 region is CASSPQGTGVSIGYTF. The CDR3 nucleotides read TGTGCCAGTAGTCCACAAGGGACAGGGGTCTCTATCGGCTACACCTTC.